The 21 T cell receptor beta chains reported below all come from one sample, sequenced in a study of blood T cell repertoires in COVID-19. TCRdb's copy holds only in-frame clones and misses some; the assay was immunoSEQ multiplex PCR. The sample comprises roughly 300,000 clones, approximately 82% of which are singletons, and approximately 1.2% rests with the top ten. Input material: peripheral blood. Receptors originate from a woman between 50 and 59 years old with acute or convalescent COVID-19.

The rearrangement uses TRBV10-3 and TRBJ1-4; D may be TRBD1 (5 bases). CDR1 is ENHRY, CDR2 SYGVKD, per germline. Trimming cost V 5 bases and J 0 bases, with 7 bases left between them. This CDR3 is built from 14 residues. DNA for the CDR3: TGTGCCATCAGTTCGACAGCAACTAATGAAAAACTGTTTTTT. Protein sequence: CAISSTATNEKLFF.

This chain uses TRBV18 with TRBJ1-2, with 8 bases that match TRBD1. Germline CDR1 KGHSH, CDR2 LQKENI. This CDR3 is 15 amino acids long. J lost 1 base, V lost 2 bases, and 3 bases had no gene match. Written as DNA, the CDR3 is TGTGCCAGCTCACCAGGACAGGGTTATAACTATGGCTACACCTTC. Its translation: CASSPGQGYNYGYTF.

This chain connects TRBV6-5 to TRBJ2-5; D might be TRBD1 (7 bases). CDR1 and CDR2 from the germline V gene are MNHEY and SVGAGI. The germline V and J ends were trimmed by 7 bases and 3 bases, with 18 bases remaining between them. The CDR3 has 15 residues. CDR3 loop: CASILGLTGEETQYF. In DNA, the CDR3 is TGTGCCAGCATCCTGGGACTTACAGGGGAAGAGACCCAGTACTTC.

The sample holds one count of this clone. V gene TRBV5-4 combines with J gene TRBJ1-1; 12 nucleotides line up with TRBD1. The length of the CDR3 is 16 residues. J gave up 6 bases and V 4 bases, and 10 bases lay outside the gene matches. Germline V gene lookup returns CDR1 SGHNT and CDR2 YYREEE (reference sequence). The CDR3 DNA follows: TGTGCCAGCAGCCCCCCGGGACAGGGGGCGAAGGCTGAAGCTTTCTTT. It encodes CASSPPGQGAKAEAFF.

The chain joins TRBV24-1 to TRBJ2-3, with D perhaps TRBD2 (5 bases). The V and J ends lost 3 bases and 7 bases respectively, with 13 bases between them. Per the germline V gene, CDR1 is KGHDR and CDR2 is SFDVKD. The CDR3 is 14 amino acids. This chain's CDR3 is CATSDPGLANTQYF. The CDR3 DNA follows: TGTGCCACCAGTGATCCCGGGCTAGCCAATACGCAGTATTTT.

The chain uses TRBV12-5 and TRBJ2-2; D possibly corresponds to TRBD1 (5 bases). The germline V and J ends were trimmed by 3 bases and 4 bases, with 9 bases remaining between them. CDR1 is LGHNT, CDR2 FRNRAP, per germline. The CDR3 consists of 14 residues. The CDR3 DNA reads TGTGCTAGTGGTTTAGGGGCCGTCACCGGGGAGCTGTTTTTT. It yields the protein CASGLGAVTGELFF.

The CDR3 here is CSVAGRNGELFF. DNA of the CDR3: TGCAGCGTTGCAGGGCGGAACGGGGAGCTGTTTTTT. The J gene is TRBJ2-2, the V gene TRBV29-1; the D gene is possibly TRBD1 (5 bases). The CDR3 sequence is 12 residues long. CDR1 is SQVTM and CDR2 is ANQGSEA in the germline V gene. V was cut by 4 bases and J by 7 bases, with 10 bases left in between.

V gene TRBV10-1 combines with J gene TRBJ1-1; TRBD1 is a possible D gene (5 bases). The ends were cut back, 3 bases at V and 10 bases at J, with 12 bases in the middle. The CDR3 runs to 12 residues. In germline, CDR1 is WNHNN, CDR2 SYGVQD (reference sequence). CDR3 nucleotide sequence: TGCGCCAGCAGTGACAGGGTGGATTCAGCTTTCTTT. This encodes CASSDRVDSAFF.

The chain combines TRBV9 with TRBJ1-1; D gene uncertain. Trimming removed 0 bases from V and 0 bases from J, with 12 bases in between. CDR1 is SGDLS, CDR2 YYNGEE, per germline. The CDR3 covers 16 residues. The CDR3 spells CASSVGRREVNTEAFF. Here the CDR3 DNA reads TGTGCCAGCAGCGTAGGAAGGAGGGAGGTGAACACTGAAGCTTTCTTT.

The V and J genes are TRBV6-6 and TRBJ2-1, with 12 nucleotides matching TRBD2. Trimming at V came to 5 bases and at J to 4 bases, leaving 9 bases not matched to a gene. Germline CDR1 reads MNHNY; CDR2 reads SVGAGI (reference sequence). The CDR3 has 17 amino acids. This CDR3 is CASSRPGTSGPYNEQFF. The CDR3 DNA sequence: TGTGCCAGCAGTCGACCCGGGACTAGCGGGCCTTACAATGAGCAGTTCTTC.

The chain is built from TRBV7-3 and TRBJ2-5; 7 nucleotides align to TRBD1. CDR3 length: 15 amino acids. In germline, CDR1 is SGHTA, CDR2 FQGTGA. The V and J ends lost 5 bases and 4 bases, in that order; junction bases with no gene match: 10. This chain's CDR3 is CASSPRQGEGETQYF. CDR3 nucleotide sequence: TGTGCCAGCAGCCCTAGACAGGGCGAAGGAGAGACCCAGTACTTC.

This sequence joins TRBV7-9 and TRBJ2-3, with 7 bases aligning to TRBD2. Trimming removed 1 base from V and 1 base from J; junction bases left unmatched: 8. The CDR3 contains 17 residues. Germline CDR1 SEHNR, CDR2 FQNEAQ (reference sequence). For the CDR3, the DNA is TGTGCCAGCAGCTTAGAACTTCTAGCGGAAGGCACAGATACGCAGTATTTT. Residues: CASSLELLAEGTDTQYF.

The V gene is TRBV4-1, the J gene TRBJ2-3; TRBD1 matches at 7 bases. The J segment lost 5 bases and the V segment lost 4 bases, leaving 6 bases of the junction unmatched. The CDR3 runs to 14 residues. From germline, CDR1 is MGHRA and CDR2 YSYEKL. Here the CDR3 reads CASSPGQNVDTQYF. DNA of the CDR3: TGCGCCAGCAGCCCGGGACAGAACGTAGATACGCAGTATTTT.

The chain recombines TRBV15 with TRBJ2-7; D call uncertain. V was pared by 4 bases and J by 2 bases, with 12 bases between. The germline gives CDR1 LNHNV, CDR2 YYDKDF (reference sequence). CDR3 length: 14 amino acids. The CDR3 region has the DNA TGTGCCACCAGCACTCACACAAATACCTACGAGCAGTACTTC. This codes for CATSTHTNTYEQYF.

The chain links TRBV5-4 to TRBJ2-3; 10 bases line up with TRBD2. J gave up 4 bases and V 5 bases, and 7 bases lay outside the gene matches. This CDR3 is 15 amino acids long. In germline, CDR1 is SGHNT, CDR2 YYREEE (reference sequence). In nucleotides, the CDR3 is TGTGCCAGCAGATCTAGCGGGAGAGACCCAGATACGCAGTATTTT. Translating gives CASRSSGRDPDTQYF.

The rearrangement links TRBV7-9 to TRBJ1-2; D possibly corresponds to TRBD1 (5 bases). The germline V and J ends were trimmed by 1 base and 5 bases, with 8 bases remaining between them. CDR3 length: 13 residues. CDR1 and CDR2 (germline): SEHNR, FQNEAQ (reference sequence). In nucleotides, the CDR3 is TGTGCCAGCAGCTTAGGACAGCTGTATGGCTACACCTTC. Its protein product is CASSLGQLYGYTF.

The chain joins TRBV7-8 to TRBJ2-7; no reliable D call. The germline V gene encodes CDR1 SGHVS and CDR2 FQNEAQ. V lost 0 bases to trimming and J lost 3 bases, with 9 bases between them. This CDR3 is built from 14 residues. CDR3 bases: TGTGCCAGCAGCTTAGCGTACAGCCTCTACGAGCAGTACGTC. This gives the protein CASSLAYSLYEQYV.

This chain uses TRBV18 with TRBJ2-7; D is perhaps TRBD2 (5 bases). This CDR3 is built from 13 residues. CDR1 and CDR2 from the germline V gene are KGHSH and LQKENI. V lost 1 base to trimming and J lost 6 bases, with 10 bases between them. For the CDR3, the DNA is TGTGCCAGCTCACCACAGGAGCGGTCCGAGCAGTACTTC. Its translation is CASSPQERSEQYF. Full variable domain (rest looked up from reference TRBV18 and TRBJ2-7): NAGVMQNPRHLVRRRGQEARLRCSPMKGHSHVYWYRQLPEEGLKFMVYLQKENIIDESGMPKERFSAEFPKEGPSILRIQQVVRGDSAAYFCASSPQERSEQYFGPGTRLTVT.

In its sample, this clone was seen once. The chain is built from TRBV20-1 and TRBJ2-5; TRBD2 is a possible D gene (5 bases). Trimming took off 0 bases at V and 8 bases at J, with 7 bases between the two ends. The length of the CDR3 is 11 residues. The germline gives CDR1 DFQATT, CDR2 SNEGSKA (reference sequence). The CDR3 sequence is CSARESGTQYF. The CDR3 bases are TGCAGTGCTAGAGAGAGCGGAACCCAGTACTTC.

This chain connects TRBV7-9 to TRBJ2-2; a weak D match, TRBD2 (6 bases). V gave up 11 bases and J gave up 0 bases, with 13 bases separating them. There are 14 residues in the CDR3. Germline V gene lookup returns CDR1 SEHNR and CDR2 FQNEAQ (reference sequence). The CDR3 bases are TGTGCCTCCCGGGCGGGGACGAACACCGGGGAGCTGTTTTTT. Translating it yields CASRAGTNTGELFF.

This chain links TRBV10-1 with TRBJ1-1; unclear D gene. The germline V gene encodes CDR1 WNHNN and CDR2 SYGVQD (reference sequence). V lost 6 bases and J lost 2, with 10 bases in between. The CDR3 totals 13 residues. CDR3 sequence reads: CASREQSNTEAFF. CDR3 sequence (DNA): TGCGCCAGCAGGGAGCAATCAAACACTGAAGCTTTCTTT.